This passage covers 21 T cell receptor beta chains from one sample sequenced in a study of CD8 T cells in ankylosing spondylitis. One entry per CDR3 protein, called by TCRdb with MiXCR from the 5' RACE reads. The data hold 250,000 to 400,000 distinct CDR3 sequences, with around 10% observed a single time. Sequenced: blood, either unsorted or a sorted T cell fraction (not recorded which). Source of these receptors: a female donor with ankylosing spondylitis or in good health (not recorded which).

The table lists this clonotype with many counts. The CDR3 DNA is TGTGCCAGCAACGTGCGGTCCTACAATGAGCAGTTCTTC. This encodes CASNVRSYNEQFF. This chain links TRBV7-2 with TRBJ2-1; D call uncertain. Between the trimmed V and J ends, which lost 7 bases and 1 base, there was a span of 8 bases. Germline CDR1 and CDR2: SGHTA and FQGNSA. This CDR3 spans 13 amino acids.

This clonotype was recorded many times. The genes are TRBV20-1 and TRBJ1-6, with no clear D. The CDR3 is made up of 14 amino acids. The germline V gene encodes CDR1 DFQATT and CDR2 SNEGSKA (reference sequence). V was trimmed by 5 bases and J by 9 bases, leaving 17 bases between them. In DNA form, the CDR3 reads TGCAGTGCTCGGATCGTGATCCTGAGTTCACCCCTCCACTTT. It encodes CSARIVILSSPLHF.

This clonotype has just a few counts. J is TRBJ2-5 and V is TRBV3-1; D unresolved. V was cut by 1 base and J by 5 bases, with 5 bases left in between. The CDR3 has 12 amino acids. In germline, CDR1 is LGHDT, CDR2 YNNKEL (reference sequence). The CDR3 spells CASSQVGETQYF. The CDR3 DNA sequence: TGTGCCAGCAGCCAAGTGGGGGAGACCCAGTACTTC.

Ten or more counts support this clonotype. The chain is built from TRBV4-3 and TRBJ2-1, with a weak D call TRBD1 (6 bases). CDR1 is LGHNA, CDR2 YSLEER, per germline. Deletions cut 1 base from V and 5 bases from J, with 12 bases between. CDR3 length: 15 residues. The CDR3 here is CASSQAPSGDNEQFF. The CDR3 nucleotides read TGCGCCAGCAGCCAAGCCCCCTCAGGGGACAATGAGCAGTTCTTC.

This clonotype was found many times. The genes are TRBV10-3 and TRBJ2-7, with D maybe TRBD1 (6 bases). The CDR3 consists of 11 residues. Trimming removed 8 bases from V and 2 bases from J, with 7 bases in between. Germline CDR1 and CDR2: ENHRY and SYGVKD. The CDR3, as DNA: TGTGCCATCGGACAGACCTACGAGCAGTACTTC. Its protein product is CAIGQTYEQYF.

This clonotype was seen ten or more times. The J gene is TRBJ1-6, the V gene TRBV6-1, with a weak D call TRBD1 (5 bases). The CDR3 totals 14 residues. V lost 6 bases, J lost 6 bases, and 12 bases lay in between. Germline V gene sequence: CDR1 MNHNS, CDR2 SASEGT. The CDR3 region is CASSPGHVNSPLHF. CDR3 in DNA: TGTGCCAGCAGCCCCGGACACGTTAATTCACCCCTCCACTTT.

This clonotype was counted at least ten times. The chain is built from TRBV7-3 and TRBJ2-7; D remains ambiguous. Trimming removed 5 bases from V and 1 base from J, with 27 bases in between. Per the germline V gene, CDR1 is SGHTA and CDR2 is FQGTGA. This CDR3 is 19 amino acids long. Here the CDR3 reads CASSLPARHQFHFSYEQYF. Written as DNA, the CDR3 is TGTGCCAGCAGCCTACCCGCGAGACACCAATTCCACTTTTCCTACGAGCAGTACTTC. Full variable domain (rest looked up from reference TRBV7-3 and TRBJ2-7): GAGVSQTPSNKVTEKGKYVELRCDPISGHTALYWYRQSLGQGPEFLIYFQGTGAADDSGLPNDRFFAVRPEGSVSTLKIQRTERGDSAVYLCASSLPARHQFHFSYEQYFGPGTRLTVT.

This clonotype was observed at least ten times. The chain carries TRBV10-1 and TRBJ2-1, with 8 bases identical to TRBD2. V was clipped by 2 bases and J by 4 bases; unmatched bases: 13. Germline CDR1 is WNHNN and CDR2 is SYGVQD (reference sequence). This CDR3 spans 18 amino acids. CDR3 sequence: CASSEMPPTSGLYNEQFF. CDR3 in DNA: TGCGCCAGCAGTGAGATGCCCCCAACTAGCGGCCTTTACAATGAGCAGTTCTTC.

This clonotype was observed at least ten times. This chain joins TRBV5-5 and TRBJ1-5, with D possibly being TRBD1 (6 bases). Per germline, CDR1 SGHKS and CDR2 YYEKEE (reference sequence). Trimming shortened V by 1 base and J by 9 bases, and 17 bases separated the two germline ends. This CDR3 comprises 15 residues. The CDR3 nucleotides are TGTGCCAGCAGCTTGTCAGGGGTGGGGACTAGGCCCCAGCATTTT. This translates into CASSLSGVGTRPQHF. The full variable domain, with the rest looked up from reference TRBV5-5 and TRBJ1-5, is DAGVTQSPTHLIKTRGQQVTLRCSPISGHKSVSWYQQVLGQGPQFIFQYYEKEERGRGNFPDRFSARQFPNYSSELNVNALLLGDSALYLCASSLSGVGTRPQHFGDGTRLSIL.

This clonotype was detected many times. This chain connects TRBV27 to TRBJ2-1; 9 bases fit TRBD2. Trimming took 3 bases from V and 3 from J; bases not matched to a gene: 15. The germline CDR1 and CDR2 sequences are MNHEY and SMNVEV (reference sequence). The CDR3 covers 19 residues. In DNA, the CDR3 is TGTGCCAGCAGTTTCTATGGGGCCATGACTAGCGGCCTCTACAATGAGCAGTTCTTC. The encoded protein is CASSFYGAMTSGLYNEQFF.

This sequence joins TRBV29-1 and TRBJ2-1; TRBD2 matches at 10 bases. This CDR3 contains 14 residues. V shed 1 base and J 8 bases; nucleotides not matched to a gene: 5. Germline lookup yields CDR1 SQVTM and CDR2 ANQGSEA. The CDR3, as DNA: TGCAGCGTTGAAGCTAGCGGGAGAAGCGATGAGCAGTTCTTC. Residues: CSVEASGRSDEQFF.

Details on this clonotype: The germline gene is not matched at one end of the junction; a read error may be the cause. The chain has TRBV18 and TRBJ1-5; no firm D call. The CDR3 length is 15 residues. Germline values: CDR1 KGHSH, CDR2 LQKENI. CDR3: CASQARQGSKQPQHF. The CDR3 DNA is TGTGCCAGCCAAGCCAGACAAGGGAGCAAACAGCCCCAGCATTTT.

Worth noting for this clonotype: This may come from a read error, since a much larger clone is one base off. V usage is TRBV5-1 and J usage is TRBJ2-3; 9 bases are a match to TRBD1. The CDR3 spans 16 residues. Germline V gives CDR1 SGHRS, CDR2 YFSETQ. CDR3 DNA sequence: TGCGCCAGCAGCGCCGAACCGGGACAGGGCACAGGTACGCAGTATTTT. Its protein product is CASSAEPGQGTGTQYF.

This clonotype has a handful of counts. The rearrangement uses TRBV15 and TRBJ2-3; no clear D. The V and J ends lost 6 bases and 2 bases respectively, with 15 bases between them. CDR3 length: 15 residues. Germline loops: CDR1 LNHNV, CDR2 YYDKDF (reference sequence). CDR3 sequence: CATRGNRVYTDTQYF. The CDR3 DNA reads as TGTGCCACCAGGGGCAACAGAGTTTACACAGATACGCAGTATTTT.

In its sample, this clonotype was seen a few times. This chain connects TRBV24-1 to TRBJ2-1; 10 positions match TRBD2. V lost 7 bases and J lost 15; bases outside the gene matches: 14. Germline CDR1 reads KGHDR; CDR2 reads SFDVKD. The CDR3 has 14 residues. In DNA, the CDR3 is TGTGCCACCAGCCCGGGACTAGCGTCCGCCGCAATGTTCTTC. Encoded protein: CATSPGLASAAMFF.

This clonotype showed up many times. This chain connects TRBV11-2 to TRBJ2-3; 7 bases match TRBD2. CDR1 is SGHAT and CDR2 is FQNNGV in the germline V gene. V trimming: 5 bases; J trimming: 0 bases; junction bases outside the gene matches: 17. The length of the CDR3 is 19 residues. DNA for the CDR3: TGTGCCAGCAGCACTCGACAACCTAGCGGAGAGACTAGCACAGATACGCAGTATTTT. Translating it yields CASSTRQPSGETSTDTQYF.

In this sample, this clonotype turned up a few times. The chain joins TRBV4-1 to TRBJ2-7; D is unresolved. V was shortened by 3 bases and J by 4 bases, with 19 bases between the two germline ends. This CDR3 comprises 16 residues. Germline CDR1 reads MGHRA; CDR2 reads YSYEKL. For the CDR3, the DNA is TGCGCCAGCAGCCAGGAAGACCGCCTTTCTATTTACGAGCAGTACTTC. Protein sequence: CASSQEDRLSIYEQYF.

There are many counts of this clonotype. V is TRBV5-1 and J is TRBJ1-6, with 7 bases aligning to TRBD1. J was trimmed by 5 bases and V by 6 bases; bases with no gene match: 8. The germline V gene has CDR1 SGHRS and CDR2 YFSETQ. This CDR3 is 15 amino acids long. DNA for the CDR3: TGCGCCAGCACCGGGGGGACAGCTGATAATTCACCCCTCCACTTT. Amino acid sequence: CASTGGTADNSPLHF.

This clonotype was seen repeatedly, ten times or more. V gene TRBV12-3 or TRBV12-4 combines with J gene TRBJ1-6; 11 positions agree with TRBD1. V trimming: 5 bases; J trimming: 10 bases; junction bases outside the gene matches: 4. CDR3 size: 14 residues. The CDR3 bases are TGTGCCAGCAGTCGTGGGACAGGGGGGTCACCCCTCCACTTT. This gives the protein CASSRGTGGSPLHF.

Many counts were recorded for this clonotype. This chain joins TRBV9 and TRBJ2-2; possible D gene TRBD2, 5 bases. This CDR3 has 14 amino acids. Germline CDR1 reads SGDLS; CDR2 reads YYNGEE. V dropped 0 bases and J dropped 9 bases, with 12 bases sitting between them. In nucleotides, the CDR3 is TGTGCCAGCAGCGTAGCGGTCGAGGGCCGGGAGCTGTTTTTT. Protein sequence: CASSVAVEGRELFF.

This clonotype was seen ten or more times. The rearrangement joins TRBV20-1 to TRBJ2-3; TRBD2 matches at 8 bases. CDR3 size: 15 residues. J lost 0 bases, V lost 3 bases, and 5 bases had no gene match. Germline CDR1 reads DFQATT; CDR2 reads SNEGSKA (reference sequence). For the CDR3, the DNA is TGCAGTGCTAGGTTCGCTAGCGGGAGCACAGATACGCAGTATTTT. Translating it yields CSARFASGSTDTQYF.